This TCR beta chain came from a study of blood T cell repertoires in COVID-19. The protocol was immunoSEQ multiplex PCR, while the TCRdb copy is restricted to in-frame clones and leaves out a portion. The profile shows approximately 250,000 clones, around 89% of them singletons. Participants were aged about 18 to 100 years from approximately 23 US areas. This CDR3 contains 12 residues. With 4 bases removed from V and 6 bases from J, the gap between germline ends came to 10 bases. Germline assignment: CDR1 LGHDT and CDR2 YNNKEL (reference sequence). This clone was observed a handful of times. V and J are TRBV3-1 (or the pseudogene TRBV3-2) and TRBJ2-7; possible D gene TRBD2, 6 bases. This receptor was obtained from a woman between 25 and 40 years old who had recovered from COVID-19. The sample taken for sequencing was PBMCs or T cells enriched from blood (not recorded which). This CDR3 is CASSPDGGEQYF. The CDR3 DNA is TGTGCCAGCAGCCCGGACGGGGGCGAGCAGTACTTC.